The clone carrying this TCR beta chain was detected ten times or more. Antigen: not known. This sample stems from a study of T-cell memory formation after mild COVID-19. General study points: Contracting clones localized mainly to CM and EM when CD4+ and mainly to EMRA when CD8+.

TCRdb re-analysed the 5' RACE reads in MiXCR, keeping a single row per CDR3 protein. The profile shows tens of thousands of distinct CDR3 sequences, around 6.3% of them singletons. Sequencing was performed on PBMCs or a T cell subset sorted from them (not recorded which). This clonotype was obtained from an adult who had mild COVID-19 (a few samples of this study predate the infection). Cell type and time point are not known.

The CDR3 DNA sequence: TGTGCCAGCAGCCCCACGATGGGGCAGTACTTC. Amino acids: CASSPTMGQYF. This sequence joins TRBV11-2 and TRBJ2-7; D is unresolved. Germline V gives CDR1 SGHAT, CDR2 FQNNGV. The CDR3 spans 11 residues. V lost 5 bases and J lost 9, with 11 bases in between.